Listed here is a single T cell receptor (beta chain). Its antigen is as yet unknown. Reverse transcribing all isolated RNA meant expressed TCRB transcripts were sequenced. Naive, central memory and regulatory T cell samples averaged around 4 million immunoSEQ reads each. Generated by immunoSEQ multiplex PCR, the TCRdb table keeps only in-frame clones and is missing some. The data contain some 700,000 clones, roughly 13% of them singletons. Each population that was sorted was more than 98% pure. This sample was included in a study of beta chain features in type 1 diabetes. General study findings and limits: When Type 1 diabetes patients were examined, their TCRB CDR3s proved moderately but significantly shorter in all four CD4+ subsets. PCR might show a preference for shorter templates, equally across patients and controls.

The CDR3 extends over 15 amino acids. V shed 4 bases and J shed 6 bases, with 18 bases lying between them. Germline CDR1 MNHEY, CDR2 SMNVEV (reference sequence). Sequencing used naive CD4+ T cells from blood. The sequence derives from a man aged 18 to 29 with type 1 diabetes. The gene calls are TRBV27 and TRBJ1-2; D gene ambiguous. The CDR3 DNA sequence: TGTGCCAGCAGTTATACACGACTTCTGATCAATGGCTACACCTTC. Encoded protein: CASSYTRLLINGYTF.